This T cell receptor (beta chain) is drawn from a study of T-cell reconstitution after alpha-beta-depleted transplantation in children (dated by TCRdb to 2016 to 2017). Describing the broader study: Using TCR repertoire profiling, the study followed T-cell immune reconstitution in a quantitative way in children after TCRalphabeta/CD19-depleted allogeneic hematopoietic cell transplantation.

CDR1 is given as MNHEY and CDR2 as SVGAGI, both from the germline V gene. CDR3 length: 12 amino acids, cysteine to phenylalanine. The entry retains the CDR3 DNA only, 36 bases that are in frame from base 1. Trimming costs V 6 bases and J 3 bases, and their ends lie 5 bases apart. The library was obtained by PCR. For sequencing, an Illumina HiSeq 2500 was employed. TCR library preparation used molecular barcoding, with unique molecular identifiers applied to normalize quantification of the TCRbeta repertoire. Through fastp at Q25 and MiXCR, TCRdb rebuilt clones from the public reads, retaining in-frame beta chains. Each entry is one CDR3 protein sequence, shown with its most common DNA and genes. This sample comprises around 500,000 distinct CDR3 sequences, around 12% of them detected only once. The top ten clones comprise approximately 5.4% of the sample. Turning to this clonotype: No antigen is known for it. Within one base of it there is no much larger clone, and no base qualities were kept.

The rearranged chain carries TRBV6-5 and TRBJ2-2, and possibly TRBD1, on 5 matching bases. The material was PBMCs from the stem cell graft donor, obtained from the stem cell graft. The sequence came from a human donor who donated a stem cell graft to a child with combined immunodeficiency. The sequenced DNA: TGTGCCAGCAGGACAGACACCGGGGAGCTGTTTTTT. It is translated as CASRTDTGELFF.